Listed here are 21 T cell receptor beta chains from one sample, sequenced in a study of T cell responses to AZD1222 COVID-19 vaccine. Repertoires were generated with immunoSEQ multiplex PCR, while TCRdb's copy carries only in-frame clones and drops some. Among roughly 110,000 clones, 70% to 90% were seen once, and the ten largest hold about 5%. The source was peripheral blood, collected 28 days after the second AZD1222 dose. The receptors come from an adult who received the AZD1222 COVID-19 vaccine.

In nucleotides, the CDR3 is TGTGCCAGCAGTTACTCGCGAACTGGGGCCAACGTCCTGACTTTC. Protein: CASSYSRTGANVLTF. The chain couples TRBV6-5 to TRBJ2-6; D is undetermined. Germline-derived CDR1 and CDR2 are MNHEY and SVGAGI. This CDR3 has 15 residues. The V gene lost 0 bases and the J gene lost 2 bases, with 5 bases spanning the gap.

The rearrangement uses TRBV19 and TRBJ1-2; a possible D gene is TRBD1 (5 bases). The CDR3 length is 16 residues. The germline V and J ends were trimmed by 5 bases and 5 bases, with 21 bases remaining between them. The germline CDR1 and CDR2 sequences are LNHDA and SQIVND (reference sequence). CDR3 sequence: CASSRQLGAGGYGYTF. CDR3 bases: TGTGCCAGTAGTCGGCAGTTAGGGGCTGGGGGGTATGGCTACACCTTC.

V is TRBV19 and J is TRBJ1-2, with D perhaps matching TRBD1 (5 bases). Germline V gene sequence: CDR1 LNHDA, CDR2 SQIVND (reference sequence). CDR3 length: 14 residues. Trimming removed 6 bases from V and 4 bases from J, with 15 bases in between. The CDR3 spells CASSRDGLIYGYTF. The CDR3 bases are TGTGCCAGTAGCCGGGACGGCCTTATCTATGGCTACACCTTC.

In its sample, this clone was seen once. This chain joins TRBV7-2 and TRBJ1-5; a possible D gene is TRBD1 (5 bases). This CDR3 contains 13 residues. Germline V lookup: CDR1 SGHTA, CDR2 FQGNSA. With 2 bases removed from V and 6 bases from J, the gap between germline ends came to 8 bases. CDR3 protein: CASSLTQGQPQHF. The CDR3 nucleotides read TGTGCCAGCAGCTTAACCCAGGGTCAGCCCCAGCATTTT.

The chain is built from TRBV10-1 and TRBJ2-2; D is ambiguous. This CDR3 is built from 12 residues. CDR1 WNHNN and CDR2 SYGVQD come from the germline V gene (reference sequence). V lost 4 bases, J lost 1 base, and 1 base lay in between. CDR3 bases: TGCGCCAGCAGTGGGAACACCGGGGAGCTGTTTTTT. It translates to CASSGNTGELFF.

This sequence joins TRBV6-5 and TRBJ1-5; D unresolved. There are 13 residues in the CDR3. Germline V CDR1 and CDR2: MNHEY, SVGAGI. With 7 bases removed from V and 2 bases from J, the gap between germline ends came to 9 bases. The CDR3 loop is CASIEDGNQPQHF. CDR3 nucleotide sequence: TGTGCCAGCATCGAGGATGGCAATCAGCCCCAGCATTTT.

The V gene is TRBV4-3, the J gene TRBJ2-7; 7 positions agree with TRBD1. This CDR3 has 15 residues. Trimming cost V 1 base and J 3 bases; bases outside gene matches: 6. Germline CDR1 reads LGHNA; CDR2 reads YSLEER. The CDR3 reads CASSQAGTAFYEQYF. Written as DNA, the CDR3 is TGCGCCAGCAGCCAAGCCGGGACAGCTTTCTACGAGCAGTACTTC.

J is TRBJ2-1 and V is TRBV7-9, with 8 bases that match TRBD1. V dropped 4 bases and J dropped 7; count of bases not matched to a gene: 9. Germline V gene data show CDR1 as SEHNR and CDR2 as FQNEAQ (reference sequence). This CDR3 region has 15 residues. Written as DNA, the CDR3 is TGTGCCAGCAGCTCATCGGACAGGGTATGGAATGAGCAGTTCTTC. Protein sequence: CASSSSDRVWNEQFF.

V usage is TRBV29-1 and J usage is TRBJ2-2; perhaps D is TRBD1 or TRBD2 (5 bases each). V dropped 7 bases and J dropped 5 bases, with 17 bases sitting between them. CDR1 SQVTM and CDR2 ANQGSEA come from the germline V gene. The CDR3 contains 14 residues. CDR3 bases: TGCAGCGGCCGTGGGGGTCAAACTACCGGGGAGCTGTTTTTT. Translated: CSGRGGQTTGELFF.

In its sample, this clone was seen a few times. J is TRBJ1-5 and V is TRBV5-8; TRBD1 agrees at 7 bases. The CDR3 totals 13 residues. With 5 bases clipped from V and 6 bases from J, the junction kept 5 bases outside the gene matches. Looked up from germline, CDR1 is SGHTS and CDR2 is YDEGEE. The CDR3 nucleotides read TGTGCCAGCAGTCTCGACAGGGTTCAGCCCCAGCATTTT. This sequence encodes CASSLDRVQPQHF.

V and J are TRBV28 and TRBJ1-5; D may be TRBD1 (5 bases). Germline-derived CDR1 and CDR2 are MDHEN and SYDVKM. V was pared by 3 bases and J by 1 base, with 19 bases between. The CDR3 runs to 18 residues. The CDR3 loop reads CASSFGRGGRASNQPQHF. CDR3 DNA sequence: TGTGCCAGCAGTTTCGGCCGGGGGGGAAGGGCAAGCAATCAGCCCCAGCATTTT.

V is TRBV6-5 and J is TRBJ2-7; no reliable D call. The germline V and J ends were trimmed by 6 bases and 0 bases, with 12 bases remaining between them. The CDR3 consists of 14 residues. The germline V gene has CDR1 MNHEY and CDR2 SVGAGI. This CDR3 is CASSQWGSSYEQYF. DNA of the CDR3: TGTGCCAGCAGCCAGTGGGGTAGCTCCTACGAGCAGTACTTC.

The chain uses TRBV10-3 and TRBJ1-2; D remains ambiguous. The CDR3 is 12 amino acids. The germline V gene encodes CDR1 ENHRY and CDR2 SYGVKD. V was shortened by 2 bases and J by 4 bases, with 5 bases between the two germline ends. CDR3 loop: CAISEGSYGYTF. For the CDR3, the DNA is TGTGCCATCAGTGAGGGCAGCTATGGCTACACCTTC.

As to this clone: This sample also contains other DNA sequences that code for the same CDR3. The chain couples TRBV27 to TRBJ2-7, with D possibly called TRBD1 or TRBD2 (5 bases each). The CDR3 runs to 13 residues. The V gene lost 5 bases and the J gene lost 0 bases, with 8 bases spanning the gap. Germline CDR1 MNHEY, CDR2 SMNVEV (reference sequence). The CDR3 coding sequence is TGTGCCAGCAGTCTCGGGACCTCCTACGAGCAGTACTTC. This encodes CASSLGTSYEQYF.

The rearrangement joins TRBV24-1 to TRBJ1-3; TRBD1 is a possible D gene (5 bases). Germline V gene lookup returns CDR1 KGHDR and CDR2 SFDVKD. The CDR3 has 15 residues. V lost 5 bases to trimming and J lost 8 bases, with 18 bases between them. In DNA, the CDR3 is TGTGCCACCAGTGCCCCAGGACACGGCGGGGACACCATATATTTT. As protein: CATSAPGHGGDTIYF.

The rearrangement links TRBV5-1 to TRBJ2-2; TRBD2 is a possible D gene (6 bases). This CDR3 comprises 16 residues. Germline V gives CDR1 SGHRS, CDR2 YFSETQ. V was cut by 4 bases and J by 4 bases, with 17 bases left in between. CDR3 in DNA: TGCGCCAGCAGCCCGGTGGGGGGTGAAGGCACCGGGGAGCTGTTTTTT. It codes for CASSPVGGEGTGELFF.

The J gene is TRBJ1-2, the V gene TRBV7-9; 11 bases are shared with TRBD1. The CDR3 has 15 residues. Per germline, CDR1 SEHNR and CDR2 FQNEAQ (reference sequence). V lost 1 base and J lost 6; bases outside the gene matches: 4. This chain's CDR3 is CASSLESGQGDGYTF. For the CDR3, the DNA is TGTGCCAGCAGCTTAGAGTCGGGACAGGGGGATGGCTACACCTTC.

V is TRBV28 and J is TRBJ2-7; a weak D match, TRBD1 (6 bases). The CDR3 extends over 14 amino acids. Germline assignment: CDR1 MDHEN and CDR2 SYDVKM. V lost 4 bases and J 4 bases, leaving 14 bases between the germline ends. The CDR3 sequence: CASSSRDIDYEQYF. In nucleotides, the CDR3 is TGTGCCAGCAGTTCACGGGACATAGATTACGAGCAGTACTTC.

The chain links TRBV5-5 to TRBJ2-7, with D uncertain. CDR1 is SGHKS and CDR2 is YYEKEE in the germline V gene (reference sequence). This CDR3 contains 14 residues. V lost 1 base to trimming and J lost 5 bases, with 13 bases between them. CDR3 in amino acids: CASSLLGPTNEQYF. The DNA of the CDR3 is TGTGCCAGCAGCTTGCTCGGTCCCACAAACGAGCAGTACTTC.

The chain couples TRBV28 to TRBJ1-3; D is uncertain. In germline, CDR1 is MDHEN, CDR2 SYDVKM. There are 15 residues in the CDR3. The ends were cut back, 4 bases at V and 0 bases at J, with 10 bases in the middle. This CDR3 is CASSSYEDSGNTIYF. CDR3 coding DNA: TGTGCCAGCAGTTCATACGAAGACTCTGGAAACACCATATATTTT.

The chain links TRBV7-9 to TRBJ1-5, with a tentative D call TRBD1 (6 bases). The CDR3 has 15 residues. V lost 0 bases and J 7 bases, leaving 13 bases between the germline ends. CDR1 is SEHNR and CDR2 is FQNEAQ in the germline V gene (reference sequence). Here the CDR3 reads CASSLAGDKGQPQHF. The CDR3 DNA reads as TGTGCCAGCAGCTTAGCGGGGGACAAAGGCCAGCCCCAGCATTTT.